The clone carrying this T cell receptor (beta chain) was seen many times. Antigen unknown. The data originate from a study of regulatory T cells in long-lasting Graves disease. General study results and limits: Accuracy was possibly reduced by small sample size.

Time point of the sample: newly diagnosed GD, antithyroid drugs for less than 3 months. Isolated PBMC RNA provided the starting material for the TCR library. Both iRepertoire HTBI primers and Arm-PCR of CDR3 regions were used to build the TCR beta libraries. TCRdb reprocessed the multiplex PCR reads via MiXCR and lists one record per CDR3 protein. Counted here are about 430,000 distinct CDR3 sequences, around 16% occurring once; the ten biggest clones make up roughly 8%. The same sample was also studied in work on T cells in Graves' hyperthyroidism and ophthalmopathy. Turning to that study: The model's output predicted ophthalmopathy at a median of around 6.9 months prior to onset.

The clonotype was recovered from a woman between 40 and 50 years old with Graves disease. The material was peripheral blood mononuclear cells (PBMCs), obtained at new diagnosis, from a patient treated with antithyroid drugs.

The CDR3, as DNA: TGCAGTGCTAGAGGCTGGGGCACGCAGTATTTT. Protein sequence: CSARGWGTQYF. This chain uses TRBV20-1 with TRBJ2-3; D perhaps matches TRBD1 (5 bases). Germline CDR1 is DFQATT and CDR2 is SNEGSKA (reference sequence). CDR3 length: 11 residues. V was trimmed by 1 base and J by 9 bases, leaving 8 bases between them.